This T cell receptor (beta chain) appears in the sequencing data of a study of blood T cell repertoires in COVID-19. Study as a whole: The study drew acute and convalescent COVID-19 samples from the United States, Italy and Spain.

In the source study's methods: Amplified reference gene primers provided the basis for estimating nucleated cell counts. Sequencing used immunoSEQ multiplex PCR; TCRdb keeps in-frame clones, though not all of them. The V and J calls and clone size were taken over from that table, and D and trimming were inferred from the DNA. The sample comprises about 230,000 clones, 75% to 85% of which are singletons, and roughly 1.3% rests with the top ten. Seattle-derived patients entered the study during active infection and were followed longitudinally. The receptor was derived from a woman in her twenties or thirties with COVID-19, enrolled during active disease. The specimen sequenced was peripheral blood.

The CDR3 here is CASSISGQVDGYTF. The DNA of the CDR3 is TGTGCCAGCAGTATATCGGGACAGGTGGATGGCTACACCTTC. This chain uses TRBV28 with TRBJ1-2, with 8 bases fitting TRBD1. V gave up 5 bases and J gave up 6 bases; unmatched junction bases: 8. This CDR3 has 14 residues. Germline V CDR1 and CDR2: MDHEN, SYDVKM.